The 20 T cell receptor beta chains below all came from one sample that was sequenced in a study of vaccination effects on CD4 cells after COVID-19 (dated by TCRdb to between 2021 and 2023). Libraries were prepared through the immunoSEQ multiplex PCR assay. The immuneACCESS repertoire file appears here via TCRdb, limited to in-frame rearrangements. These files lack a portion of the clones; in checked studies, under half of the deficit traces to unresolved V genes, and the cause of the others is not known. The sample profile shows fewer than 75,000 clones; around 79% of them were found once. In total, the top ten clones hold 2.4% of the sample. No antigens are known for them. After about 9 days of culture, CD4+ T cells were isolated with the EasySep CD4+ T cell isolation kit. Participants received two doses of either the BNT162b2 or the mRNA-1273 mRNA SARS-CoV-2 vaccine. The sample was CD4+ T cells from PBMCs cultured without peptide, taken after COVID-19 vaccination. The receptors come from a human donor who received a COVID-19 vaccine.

DNA of the CDR3: TGTGCCAGCACCCGGGGCCCTTCCTACGAGCAGTACGTC. This sequence encodes CASTRGPSYEQYV. J is TRBJ2-7 and V is TRBV6-5; D may be TRBD1 or TRBD2 (5 bases each). The CDR3 totals 13 residues. Trimming cost V 7 bases and J 1 base, with 11 bases left between them. Germline CDR1 and CDR2: MNHEY and SVGAGI.

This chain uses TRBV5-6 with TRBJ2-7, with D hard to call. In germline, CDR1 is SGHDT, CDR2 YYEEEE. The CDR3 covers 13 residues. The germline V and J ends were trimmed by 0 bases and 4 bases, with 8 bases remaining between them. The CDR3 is CASSLDRGYEQYV. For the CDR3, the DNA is TGTGCCAGCAGCTTGGACCGCGGTTACGAGCAGTACGTC.

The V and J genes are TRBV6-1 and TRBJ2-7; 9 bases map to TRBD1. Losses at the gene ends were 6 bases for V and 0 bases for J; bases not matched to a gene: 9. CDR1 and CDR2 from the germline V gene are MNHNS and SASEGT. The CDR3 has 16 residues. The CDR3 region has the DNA TGTGCCAGCAGGGAAAGTCGGACAGGGGACTCCTACGAGCAGTACGTC. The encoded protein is CASRESRTGDSYEQYV.

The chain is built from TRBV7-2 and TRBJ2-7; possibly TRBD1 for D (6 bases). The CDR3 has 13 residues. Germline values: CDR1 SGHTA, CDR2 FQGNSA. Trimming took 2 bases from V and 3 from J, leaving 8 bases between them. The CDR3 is CASSLMDSYEQYV. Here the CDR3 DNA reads TGTGCCAGCAGCTTAATGGACAGCTACGAGCAGTACGTC.

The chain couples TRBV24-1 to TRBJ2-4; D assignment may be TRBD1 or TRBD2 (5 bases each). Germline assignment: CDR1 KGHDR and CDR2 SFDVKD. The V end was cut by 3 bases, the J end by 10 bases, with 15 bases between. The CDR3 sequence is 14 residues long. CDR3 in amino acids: CATSDPTGLGIQYF. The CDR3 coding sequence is TGTGCCACCAGTGATCCGACGGGGCTGGGGATTCAGTACTTC.

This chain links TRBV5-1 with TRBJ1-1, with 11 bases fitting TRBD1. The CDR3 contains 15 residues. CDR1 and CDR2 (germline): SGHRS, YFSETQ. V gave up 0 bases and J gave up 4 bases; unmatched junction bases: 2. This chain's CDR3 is CASSLEGQGVTEAFF. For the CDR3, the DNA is TGCGCCAGCAGCTTGGAGGGACAGGGGGTCACTGAAGCTTTCTTT. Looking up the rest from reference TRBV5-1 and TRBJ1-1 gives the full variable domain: KAGVTQTPRYLIKTRGQQVTLSCSPISGHRSVSWYQQTPGQGLQFLFEYFSETQRNKGNFPGRFSGRQFSNSRSEMNVSTLELGDSALYLCASSLEGQGVTEAFFGQGTRLTVV.

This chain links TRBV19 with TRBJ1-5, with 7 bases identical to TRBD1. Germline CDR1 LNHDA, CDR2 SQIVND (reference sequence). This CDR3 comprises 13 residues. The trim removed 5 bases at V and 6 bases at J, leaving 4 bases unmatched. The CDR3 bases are TGTGCCAGTAGTGACAGGGTCCGTCAGCCCCAGCATTTT. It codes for CASSDRVRQPQHF.

In DNA, the CDR3 is TGTGCCACCAGCAGGGGACTAGCGGTGAACACCGGGGAGCTGTTTTTT. This codes for CATSRGLAVNTGELFF. The chain joins TRBV15 to TRBJ2-2, with 11 bases identical to TRBD2. Looked up from germline, CDR1 is LNHNV and CDR2 is YYDKDF (reference sequence). The CDR3 has 16 residues. With 3 bases clipped from V and 1 base from J, the junction kept 1 base outside the gene matches.

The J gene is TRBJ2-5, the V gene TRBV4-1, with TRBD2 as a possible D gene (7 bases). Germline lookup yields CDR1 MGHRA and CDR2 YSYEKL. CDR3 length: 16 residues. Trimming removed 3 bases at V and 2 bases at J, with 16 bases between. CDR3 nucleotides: TGCGCCAGCAGCCATTTAGAGGGGGGGCGTCAAGAGACCCAGTACTTC. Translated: CASSHLEGGRQETQYF.

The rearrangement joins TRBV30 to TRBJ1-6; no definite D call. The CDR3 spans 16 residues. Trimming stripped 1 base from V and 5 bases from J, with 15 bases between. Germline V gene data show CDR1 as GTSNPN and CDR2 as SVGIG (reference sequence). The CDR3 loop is CAWSALLGGNNSPLHF. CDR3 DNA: TGTGCCTGGAGTGCCTTACTGGGAGGAAATAATTCACCCCTCCACTTT.

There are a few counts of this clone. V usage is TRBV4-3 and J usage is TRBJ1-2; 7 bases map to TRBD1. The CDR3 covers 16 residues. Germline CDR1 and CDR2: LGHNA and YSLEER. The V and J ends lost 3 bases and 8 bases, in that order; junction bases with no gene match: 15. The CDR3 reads CASSQAGGAGQRGYTF. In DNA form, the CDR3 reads TGCGCCAGCAGCCAGGCAGGGGGTGCAGGTCAAAGAGGCTACACCTTC.

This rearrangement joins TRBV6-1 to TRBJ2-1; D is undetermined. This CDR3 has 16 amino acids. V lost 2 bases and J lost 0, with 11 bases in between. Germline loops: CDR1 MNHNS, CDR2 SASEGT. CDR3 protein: CASSERRITSYNEQFF. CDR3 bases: TGTGCCAGCAGTGAACGTAGGATTACCTCCTACAATGAGCAGTTCTTC.

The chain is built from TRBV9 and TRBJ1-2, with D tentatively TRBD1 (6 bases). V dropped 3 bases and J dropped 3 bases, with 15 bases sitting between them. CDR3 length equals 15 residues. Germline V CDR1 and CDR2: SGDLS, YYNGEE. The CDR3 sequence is CASSAKQGLDYGYTF. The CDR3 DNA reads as TGTGCCAGCAGCGCTAAACAGGGTTTGGACTATGGCTACACCTTC.

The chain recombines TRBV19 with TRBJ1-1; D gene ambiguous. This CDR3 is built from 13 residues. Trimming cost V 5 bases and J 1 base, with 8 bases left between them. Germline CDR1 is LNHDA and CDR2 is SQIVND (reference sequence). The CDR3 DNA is TGTGCCAGTAGTCAGACACGGAACACTGAAGCTTTCTTT. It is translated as CASSQTRNTEAFF.

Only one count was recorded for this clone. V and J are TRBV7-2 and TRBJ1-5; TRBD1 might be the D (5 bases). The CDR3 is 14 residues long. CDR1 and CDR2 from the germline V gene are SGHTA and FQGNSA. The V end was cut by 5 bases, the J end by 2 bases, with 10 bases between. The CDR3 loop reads CASSPMGGNQPQHF. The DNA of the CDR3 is TGTGCCAGCAGCCCCATGGGGGGCAATCAGCCCCAGCATTTT.

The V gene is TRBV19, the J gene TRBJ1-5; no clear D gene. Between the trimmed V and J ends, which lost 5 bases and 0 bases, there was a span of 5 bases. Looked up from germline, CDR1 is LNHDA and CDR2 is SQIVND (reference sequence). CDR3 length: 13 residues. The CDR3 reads CASSSNSNQPQHF. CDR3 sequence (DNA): TGTGCCAGTAGTTCTAATAGCAATCAGCCCCAGCATTTT.

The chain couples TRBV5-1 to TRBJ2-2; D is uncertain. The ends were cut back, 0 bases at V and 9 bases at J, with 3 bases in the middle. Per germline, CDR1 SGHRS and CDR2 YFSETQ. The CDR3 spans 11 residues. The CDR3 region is CASSLGRELFF. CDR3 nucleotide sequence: TGCGCCAGCAGCTTGGGGAGGGAGCTGTTTTTT.

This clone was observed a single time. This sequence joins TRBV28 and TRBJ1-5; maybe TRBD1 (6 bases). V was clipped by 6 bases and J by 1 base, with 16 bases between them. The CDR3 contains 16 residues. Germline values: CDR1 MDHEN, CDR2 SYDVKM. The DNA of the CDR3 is TGTGCCAGCAGCCCAGACAGGCTTGTAAGCAATCAGCCCCAGCATTTT. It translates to CASSPDRLVSNQPQHF.

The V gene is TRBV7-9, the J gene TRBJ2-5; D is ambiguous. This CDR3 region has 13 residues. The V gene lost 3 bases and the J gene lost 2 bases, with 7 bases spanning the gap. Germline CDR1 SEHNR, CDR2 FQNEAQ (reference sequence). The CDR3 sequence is CASSLRVQETQYF. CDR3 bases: TGTGCCAGCAGCTTGAGAGTTCAAGAGACCCAGTACTTC.

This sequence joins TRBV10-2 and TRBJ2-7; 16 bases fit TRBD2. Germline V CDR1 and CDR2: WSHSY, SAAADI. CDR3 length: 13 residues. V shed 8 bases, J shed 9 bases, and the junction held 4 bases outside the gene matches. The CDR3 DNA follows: TGCGCCAGCGGGACTAGCGGGGGGGCTGGGCAGTACGTC. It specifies CASGTSGGAGQYV.